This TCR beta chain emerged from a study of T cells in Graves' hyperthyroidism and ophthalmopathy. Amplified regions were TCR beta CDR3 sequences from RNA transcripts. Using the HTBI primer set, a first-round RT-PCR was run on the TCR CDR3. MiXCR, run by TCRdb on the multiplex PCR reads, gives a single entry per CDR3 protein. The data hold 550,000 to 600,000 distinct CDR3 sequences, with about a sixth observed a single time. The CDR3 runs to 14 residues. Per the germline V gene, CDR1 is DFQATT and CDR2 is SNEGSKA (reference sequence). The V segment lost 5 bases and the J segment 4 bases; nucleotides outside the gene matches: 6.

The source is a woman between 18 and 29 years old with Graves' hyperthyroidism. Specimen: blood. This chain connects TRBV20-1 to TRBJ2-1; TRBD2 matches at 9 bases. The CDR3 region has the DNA TGCAGTGCTGGTAGCGGGGGCGCTTACAATGAGCAGTTCTTC. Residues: CSAGSGGAYNEQFF.